Reported below is one TCR beta chain. The antigen is not known. Clinicians diagnosed patients from clinical symptoms, serum thyroxine and TRAb, thyroid ultrasound and orbital computed tomography. The sample is drawn from a study of T cells in Graves' hyperthyroidism and ophthalmopathy. Study-wide results and caveats: From stable hyperthyroidism, ophthalmopathy was separated by a 13 V-J model. Before onset, ophthalmopathy was predicted by the model a median around 6 months earlier. Appearing also in blood were most of the thyroid clonotypes expanded above 0.001.

TCR beta CDR3 regions were amplified from RNA transcripts. During a first-round RT-PCR of the TCR CDR3, the HTBI primer set was used. TCRdb re-analysed the multiplex PCR reads in MiXCR, keeping a single row per CDR3 protein. Of approximately 640,000 distinct CDR3 sequences listed, over 40% are singletons. This CDR3 contains 15 residues. Per germline, CDR1 MGHRA and CDR2 YSYEKL. The J segment lost 1 base and the V segment lost 2 bases, leaving 3 bases of the junction unmatched. The source of this sequence is an adult man with Graves' disease, either hyperthyroidism or ophthalmopathy (not recorded which). The sample comprised peripheral blood or thyroid tissue (not recorded which). This chain uses TRBV4-1 with TRBJ1-1; 8 nucleotides match TRBD1. CDR3 amino acids: CASSQKQGENTEAFF. CDR3 coding DNA: TGCGCCAGCAGCCAAAAACAGGGGGAGAACACTGAAGCTTTCTTT.